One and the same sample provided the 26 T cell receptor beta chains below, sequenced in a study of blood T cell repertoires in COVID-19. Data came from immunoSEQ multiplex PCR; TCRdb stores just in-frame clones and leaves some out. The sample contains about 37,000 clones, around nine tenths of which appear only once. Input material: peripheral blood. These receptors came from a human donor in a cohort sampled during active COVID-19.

CDR3 region: CASSQGTGGGNTIYF. The CDR3 DNA reads as TGTGCCAGCAGCCAGGGGACGGGCGGGGGAAACACCATATATTTT. This rearrangement joins TRBV13 to TRBJ1-3; possibly TRBD1 for D (6 bases). From germline, CDR1 is PRHDT and CDR2 FYEKMQ (reference sequence). Trimming shortened V by 5 bases and J by 4 bases, and 15 bases separated the two germline ends. The CDR3 has 15 amino acids. Variable domain in full (rest from reference TRBV13 and TRBJ1-3): AAGVIQSPRHLIKEKRETATLKCYPIPRHDTVYWYQQGPGQDPQFLISFYEKMQSDKGSIPDRFSAQQFSDYHSELNMSSLELGDSALYFCASSQGTGGGNTIYFGEGSWLTVV.

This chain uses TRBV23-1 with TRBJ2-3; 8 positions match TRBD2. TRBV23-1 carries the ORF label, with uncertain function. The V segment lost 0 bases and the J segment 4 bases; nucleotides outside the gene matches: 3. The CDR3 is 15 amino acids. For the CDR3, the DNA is TGCGCCAGCAGTCAATCCGGGGGGGCCCCAGATACGCAGTATTTT. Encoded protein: CASSQSGGAPDTQYF.

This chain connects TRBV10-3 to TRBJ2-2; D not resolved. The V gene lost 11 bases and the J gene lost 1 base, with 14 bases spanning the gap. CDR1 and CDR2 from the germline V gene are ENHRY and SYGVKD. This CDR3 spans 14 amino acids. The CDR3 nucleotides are TGTGCCGCCTCGGTTAAAGAGAACACCGGGGAGCTGTTTTTT. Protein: CAASVKENTGELFF.

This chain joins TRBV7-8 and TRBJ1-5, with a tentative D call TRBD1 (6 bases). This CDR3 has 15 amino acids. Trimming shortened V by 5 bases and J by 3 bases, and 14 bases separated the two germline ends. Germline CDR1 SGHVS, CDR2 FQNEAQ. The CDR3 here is CASSNRVEDNQPQHF. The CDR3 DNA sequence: TGTGCCAGCAGCAACAGGGTCGAGGACAATCAGCCCCAGCATTTT.

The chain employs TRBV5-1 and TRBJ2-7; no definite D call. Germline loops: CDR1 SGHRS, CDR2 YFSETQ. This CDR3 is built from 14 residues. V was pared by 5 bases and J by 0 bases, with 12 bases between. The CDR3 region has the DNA TGCGCCAGCAGGCCTTCGAGTGGCTCCTACGAGCAGTACTTC. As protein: CASRPSSGSYEQYF.

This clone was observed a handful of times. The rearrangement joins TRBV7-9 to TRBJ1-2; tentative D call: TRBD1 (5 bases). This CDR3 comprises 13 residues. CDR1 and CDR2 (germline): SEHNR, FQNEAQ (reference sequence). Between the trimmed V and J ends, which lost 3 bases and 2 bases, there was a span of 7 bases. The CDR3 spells CASSFSGNYGYTF. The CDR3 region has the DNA TGTGCCAGCAGCTTCTCAGGGAACTATGGCTACACCTTC.

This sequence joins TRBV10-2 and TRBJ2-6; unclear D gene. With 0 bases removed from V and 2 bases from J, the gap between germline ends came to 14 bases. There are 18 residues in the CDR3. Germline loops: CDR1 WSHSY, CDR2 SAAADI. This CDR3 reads CASSESSLSAAGANVLTF. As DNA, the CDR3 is TGCGCCAGCAGTGAGTCGAGTCTAAGCGCCGCTGGGGCCAACGTCCTGACTTTC.

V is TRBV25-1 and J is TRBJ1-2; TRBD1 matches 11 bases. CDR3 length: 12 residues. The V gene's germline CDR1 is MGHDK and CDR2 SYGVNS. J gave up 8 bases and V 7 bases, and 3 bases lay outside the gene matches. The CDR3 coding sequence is TGTGCCAGCATGGACAGGGGGCACGGCTACACCTTC. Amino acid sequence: CASMDRGHGYTF.

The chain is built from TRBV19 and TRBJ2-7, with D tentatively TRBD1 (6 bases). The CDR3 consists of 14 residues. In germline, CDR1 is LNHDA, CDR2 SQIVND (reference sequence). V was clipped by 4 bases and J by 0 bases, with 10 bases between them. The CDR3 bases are TGTGCCAGTAGTACAGGGGACATCTCCTACGAGCAGTACTTC. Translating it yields CASSTGDISYEQYF.

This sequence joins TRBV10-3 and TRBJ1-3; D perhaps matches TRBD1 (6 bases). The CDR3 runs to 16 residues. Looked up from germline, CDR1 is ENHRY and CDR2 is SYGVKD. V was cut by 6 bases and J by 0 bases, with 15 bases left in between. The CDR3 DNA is TGTGCCATCAGGGACAGCCAACTAACCTCTGGAAACACCATATATTTT. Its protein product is CAIRDSQLTSGNTIYF.

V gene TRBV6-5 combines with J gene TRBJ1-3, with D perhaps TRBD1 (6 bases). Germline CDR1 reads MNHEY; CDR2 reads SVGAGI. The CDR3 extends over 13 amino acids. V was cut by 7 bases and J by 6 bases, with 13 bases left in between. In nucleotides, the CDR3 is TGTGCCAGCACCAGCCCAGGGGTAAACACCATATATTTT. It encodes CASTSPGVNTIYF.

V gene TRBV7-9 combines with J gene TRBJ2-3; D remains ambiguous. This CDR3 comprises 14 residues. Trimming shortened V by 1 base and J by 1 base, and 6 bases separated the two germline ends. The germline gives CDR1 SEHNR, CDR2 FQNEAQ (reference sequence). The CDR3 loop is CASSLVFRTDTQYF. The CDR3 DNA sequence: TGTGCCAGCAGCTTAGTATTCCGCACAGATACGCAGTATTTT.

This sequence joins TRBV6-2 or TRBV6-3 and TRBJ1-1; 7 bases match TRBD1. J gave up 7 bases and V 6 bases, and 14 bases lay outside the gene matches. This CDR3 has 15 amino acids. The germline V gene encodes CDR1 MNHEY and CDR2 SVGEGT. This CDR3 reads CASSPGQPRSYEAFF. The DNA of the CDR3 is TGTGCCAGCAGCCCGGGACAGCCACGAAGTTATGAAGCTTTCTTT.

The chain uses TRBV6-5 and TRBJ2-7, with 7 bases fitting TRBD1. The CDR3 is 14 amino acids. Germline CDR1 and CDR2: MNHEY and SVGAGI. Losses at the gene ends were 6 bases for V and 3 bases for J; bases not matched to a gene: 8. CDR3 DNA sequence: TGTGCCAGCAGCAATATGGGGACAGACTACGAGCAGTACTTC. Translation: CASSNMGTDYEQYF.

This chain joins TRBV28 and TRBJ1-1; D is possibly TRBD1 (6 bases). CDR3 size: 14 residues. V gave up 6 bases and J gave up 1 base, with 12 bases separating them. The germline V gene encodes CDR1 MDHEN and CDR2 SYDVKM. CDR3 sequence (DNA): TGTGCCAGCAGGACGCAAGGGGGGAACACTGAAGCTTTCTTT. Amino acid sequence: CASRTQGGNTEAFF.

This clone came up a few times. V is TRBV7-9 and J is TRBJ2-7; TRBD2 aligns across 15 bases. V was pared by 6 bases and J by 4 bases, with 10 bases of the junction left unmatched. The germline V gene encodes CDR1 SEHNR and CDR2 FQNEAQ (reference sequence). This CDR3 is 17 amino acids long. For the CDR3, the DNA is TGTGCCAGCAGGCGGGGACTAGCGGGGGGCTCCCCATACGAGCAGTACTTC. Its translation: CASRRGLAGGSPYEQYF. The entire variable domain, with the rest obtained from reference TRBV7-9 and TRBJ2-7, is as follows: DTGVSQNPRHKITKRGQNVTFRCDPISEHNRLYWYRQTLGQGPEFLTYFQNEAQLEKSRLLSDRFSAERPKGSFSTLEIQRTEQGDSAMYLCASRRGLAGGSPYEQYFGPGTRLTVT.

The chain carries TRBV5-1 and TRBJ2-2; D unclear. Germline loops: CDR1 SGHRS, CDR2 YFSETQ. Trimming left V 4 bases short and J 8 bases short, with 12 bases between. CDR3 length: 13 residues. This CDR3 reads CASSMELGGELFF. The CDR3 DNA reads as TGCGCCAGCAGCATGGAACTCGGGGGGGAGCTGTTTTTT. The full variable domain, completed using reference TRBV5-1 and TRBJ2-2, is KAGVTQTPRYLIKTRGQQVTLSCSPISGHRSVSWYQQTPGQGLQFLFEYFSETQRNKGNFPGRFSGRQFSNSRSEMNVSTLELGDSALYLCASSMELGGELFFGEGSRLTVL.

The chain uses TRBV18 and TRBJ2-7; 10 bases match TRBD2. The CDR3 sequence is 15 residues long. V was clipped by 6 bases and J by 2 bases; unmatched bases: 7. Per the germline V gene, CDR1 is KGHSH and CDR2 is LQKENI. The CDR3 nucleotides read TGTGCCAGCTCCCGAACTAGCGGGACTACCTACGAGCAGTACTTC. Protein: CASSRTSGTTYEQYF.

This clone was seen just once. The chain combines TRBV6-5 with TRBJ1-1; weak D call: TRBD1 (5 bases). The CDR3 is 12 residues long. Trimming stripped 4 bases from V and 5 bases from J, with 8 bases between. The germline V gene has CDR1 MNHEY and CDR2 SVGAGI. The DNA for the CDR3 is TGTGCCAGCAGTTCGCGGGGGACTGAAGCTTTCTTT. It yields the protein CASSSRGTEAFF.

The CDR3 reads CASSQHTGSLNEKLFF. In DNA, the CDR3 is TGTGCCAGCAGTCAACACACAGGGTCCCTTAATGAAAAACTGTTTTTT. The rearrangement links TRBV28 to TRBJ1-4; tentatively, D is TRBD1 (6 bases). Trimming stripped 5 bases from V and 4 bases from J, with 17 bases between. Looked up from germline, CDR1 is MDHEN and CDR2 is SYDVKM. The CDR3 is 16 amino acids.

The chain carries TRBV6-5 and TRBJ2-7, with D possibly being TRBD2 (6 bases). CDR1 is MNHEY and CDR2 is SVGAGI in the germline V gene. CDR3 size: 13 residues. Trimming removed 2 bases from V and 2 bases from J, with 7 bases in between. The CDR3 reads CASSYPGAYEQYF. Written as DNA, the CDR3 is TGTGCCAGCAGTTACCCGGGAGCCTACGAGCAGTACTTC.

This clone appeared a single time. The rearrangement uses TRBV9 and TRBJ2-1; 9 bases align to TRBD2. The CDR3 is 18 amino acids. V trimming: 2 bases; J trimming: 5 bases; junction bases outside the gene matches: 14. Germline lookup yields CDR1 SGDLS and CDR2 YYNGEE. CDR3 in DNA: TGTGCCAGCAGCGTCCGAGGGGCTAGCGGGAAATTGGACAATGAGCAGTTCTTC. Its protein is CASSVRGASGKLDNEQFF.

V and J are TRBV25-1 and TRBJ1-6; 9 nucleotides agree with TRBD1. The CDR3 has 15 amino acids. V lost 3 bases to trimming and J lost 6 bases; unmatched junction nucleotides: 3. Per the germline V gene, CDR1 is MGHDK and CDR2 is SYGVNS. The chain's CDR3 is CASSDTGGGNSPLHF. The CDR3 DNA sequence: TGTGCCAGCAGTGACACAGGGGGCGGTAATTCACCCCTCCACTTT.

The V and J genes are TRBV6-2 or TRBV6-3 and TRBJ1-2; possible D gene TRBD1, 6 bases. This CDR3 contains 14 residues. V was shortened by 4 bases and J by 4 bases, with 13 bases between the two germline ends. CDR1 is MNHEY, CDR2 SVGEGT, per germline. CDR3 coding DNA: TGTGCCAGCAGTTCGGTCCGGACAGCCTATGGCTACACCTTC. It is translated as CASSSVRTAYGYTF.

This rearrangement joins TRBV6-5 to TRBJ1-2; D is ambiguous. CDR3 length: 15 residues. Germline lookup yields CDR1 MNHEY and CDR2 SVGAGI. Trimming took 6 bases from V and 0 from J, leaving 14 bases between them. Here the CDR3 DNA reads TGTGCCAGCAGCTGGGGTACACTAGCTAACTATGGCTACACCTTC. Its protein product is CASSWGTLANYGYTF.

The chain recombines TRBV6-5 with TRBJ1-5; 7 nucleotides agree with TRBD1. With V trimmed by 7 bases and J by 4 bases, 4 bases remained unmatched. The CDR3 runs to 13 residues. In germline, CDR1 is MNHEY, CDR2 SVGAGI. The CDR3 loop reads CASIQGENQPQHF. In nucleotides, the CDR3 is TGTGCCAGCATTCAGGGGGAGAATCAGCCCCAGCATTTT.